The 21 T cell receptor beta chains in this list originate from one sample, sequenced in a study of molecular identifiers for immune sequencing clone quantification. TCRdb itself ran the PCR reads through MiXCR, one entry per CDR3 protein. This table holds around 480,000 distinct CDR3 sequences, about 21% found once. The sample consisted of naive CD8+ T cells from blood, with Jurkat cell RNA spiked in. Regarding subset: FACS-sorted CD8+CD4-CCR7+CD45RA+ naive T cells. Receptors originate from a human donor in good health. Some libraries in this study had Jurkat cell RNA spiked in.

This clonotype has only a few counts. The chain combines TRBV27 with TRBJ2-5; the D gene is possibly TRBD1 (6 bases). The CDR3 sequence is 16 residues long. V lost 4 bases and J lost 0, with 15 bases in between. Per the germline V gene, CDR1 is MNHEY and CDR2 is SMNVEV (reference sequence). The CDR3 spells CASSSGTGMYQETQYF. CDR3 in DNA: TGTGCCAGCAGTTCAGGCACAGGGATGTACCAAGAGACCCAGTACTTC.

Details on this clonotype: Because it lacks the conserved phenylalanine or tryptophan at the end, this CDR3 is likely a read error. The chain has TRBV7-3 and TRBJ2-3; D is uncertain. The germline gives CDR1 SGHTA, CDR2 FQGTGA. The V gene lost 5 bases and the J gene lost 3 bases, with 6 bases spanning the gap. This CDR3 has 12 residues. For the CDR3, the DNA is TGTGCCAGCAGCCTCGGGACAGATACGCAGTATCTT. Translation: CASSLGTDTQYL.

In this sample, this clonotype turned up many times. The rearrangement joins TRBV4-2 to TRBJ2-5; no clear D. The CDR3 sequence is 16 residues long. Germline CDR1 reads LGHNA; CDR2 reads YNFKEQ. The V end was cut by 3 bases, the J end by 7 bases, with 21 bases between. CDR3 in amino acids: CASSQELHASLRTQYF. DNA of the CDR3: TGTGCCAGCAGCCAGGAACTACACGCATCCTTAAGGACCCAGTACTTC.

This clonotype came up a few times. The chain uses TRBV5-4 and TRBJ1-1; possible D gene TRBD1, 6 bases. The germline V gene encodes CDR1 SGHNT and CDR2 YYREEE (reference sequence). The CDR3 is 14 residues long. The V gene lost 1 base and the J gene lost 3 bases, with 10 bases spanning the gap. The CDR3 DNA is TGTGCCAGCAGCTTGAAGTCAGGGGACACTGAAGCTTTCTTT. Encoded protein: CASSLKSGDTEAFF.

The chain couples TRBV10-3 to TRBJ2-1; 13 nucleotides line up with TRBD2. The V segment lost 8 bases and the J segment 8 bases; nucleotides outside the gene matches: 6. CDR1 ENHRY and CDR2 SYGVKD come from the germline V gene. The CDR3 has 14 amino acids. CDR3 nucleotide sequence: TGTGCCATCGGCGGGACTAGCGGGATATATGAGCAGTTCTTC. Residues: CAIGGTSGIYEQFF.

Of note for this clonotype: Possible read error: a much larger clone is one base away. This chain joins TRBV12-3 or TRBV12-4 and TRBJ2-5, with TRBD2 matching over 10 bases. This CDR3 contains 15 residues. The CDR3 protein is CVSSVGLAYQETQYF. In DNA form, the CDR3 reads TGTGTCAGCAGCGTGGGACTAGCGTACCAAGAGACCCAGTACTTC.

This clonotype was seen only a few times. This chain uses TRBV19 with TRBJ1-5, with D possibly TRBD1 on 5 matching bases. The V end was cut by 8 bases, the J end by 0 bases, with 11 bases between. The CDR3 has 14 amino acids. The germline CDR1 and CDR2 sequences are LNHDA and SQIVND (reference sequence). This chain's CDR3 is CASDQDNSNQPQHF. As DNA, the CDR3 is TGTGCCAGTGACCAGGACAATAGCAATCAGCCCCAGCATTTT.

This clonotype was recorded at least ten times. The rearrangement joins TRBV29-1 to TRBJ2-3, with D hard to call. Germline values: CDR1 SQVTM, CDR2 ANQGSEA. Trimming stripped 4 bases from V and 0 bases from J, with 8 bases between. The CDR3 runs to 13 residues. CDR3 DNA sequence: TGCAGCGTTGGCGAGGCAAGCACAGATACGCAGTATTTT. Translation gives CSVGEASTDTQYF.

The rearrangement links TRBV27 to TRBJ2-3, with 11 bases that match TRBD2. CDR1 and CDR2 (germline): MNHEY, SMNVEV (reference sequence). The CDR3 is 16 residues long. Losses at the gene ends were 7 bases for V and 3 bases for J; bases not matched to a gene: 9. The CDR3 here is CASNNLLAGGTDTQYF. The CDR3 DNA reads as TGTGCCAGCAACAACCTTCTAGCGGGAGGTACAGATACGCAGTATTTT.

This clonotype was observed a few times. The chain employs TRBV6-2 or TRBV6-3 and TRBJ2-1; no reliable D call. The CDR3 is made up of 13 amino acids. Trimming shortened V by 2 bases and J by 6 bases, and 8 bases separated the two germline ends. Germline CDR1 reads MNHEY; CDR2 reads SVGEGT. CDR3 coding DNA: TGTGCCAGCAGTTACGGGTTAAGCAATGAGCAGTTCTTC. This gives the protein CASSYGLSNEQFF.

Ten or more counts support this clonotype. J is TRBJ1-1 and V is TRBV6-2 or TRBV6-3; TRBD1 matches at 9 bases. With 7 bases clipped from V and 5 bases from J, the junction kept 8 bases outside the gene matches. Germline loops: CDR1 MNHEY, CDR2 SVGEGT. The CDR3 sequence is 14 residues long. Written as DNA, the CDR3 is TGTGCCAGCATCGATGACAGGGGGAGGACTGAAGCTTTCTTT. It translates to CASIDDRGRTEAFF.

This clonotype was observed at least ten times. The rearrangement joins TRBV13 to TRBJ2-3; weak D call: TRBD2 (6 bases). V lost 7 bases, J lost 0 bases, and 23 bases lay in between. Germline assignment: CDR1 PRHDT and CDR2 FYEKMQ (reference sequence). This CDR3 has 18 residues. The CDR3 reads CASTLIESTRRSTDTQYF. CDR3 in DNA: TGTGCCAGCACCCTAATCGAATCGACTAGACGAAGCACAGATACGCAGTATTTT.

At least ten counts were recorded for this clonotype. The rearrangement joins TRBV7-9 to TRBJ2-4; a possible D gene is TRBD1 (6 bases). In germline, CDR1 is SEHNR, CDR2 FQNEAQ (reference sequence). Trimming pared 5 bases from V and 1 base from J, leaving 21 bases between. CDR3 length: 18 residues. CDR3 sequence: CASSPGKYGDMAKNIQYF. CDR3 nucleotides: TGTGCCAGCAGCCCCGGCAAATACGGGGACATGGCCAAAAACATTCAGTACTTC.

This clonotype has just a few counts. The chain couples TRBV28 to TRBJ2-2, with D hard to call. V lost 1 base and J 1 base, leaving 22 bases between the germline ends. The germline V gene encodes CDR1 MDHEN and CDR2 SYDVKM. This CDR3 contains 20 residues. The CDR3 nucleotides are TGTGCCAGCAGTTTATCCCCCGGAAGTCTCGGCTCCGGGAACACCGGGGAGCTGTTTTTT. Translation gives CASSLSPGSLGSGNTGELFF.

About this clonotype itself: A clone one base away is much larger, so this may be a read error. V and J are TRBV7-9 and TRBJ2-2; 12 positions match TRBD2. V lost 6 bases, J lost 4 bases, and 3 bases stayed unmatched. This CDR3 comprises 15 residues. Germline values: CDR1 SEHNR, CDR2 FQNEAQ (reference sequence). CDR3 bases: TGTGCCAGCAGTTCGACTAGCGGGAGCACCGGGGAGCTGTTTTTT. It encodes CASSSTSGSTGELFF.

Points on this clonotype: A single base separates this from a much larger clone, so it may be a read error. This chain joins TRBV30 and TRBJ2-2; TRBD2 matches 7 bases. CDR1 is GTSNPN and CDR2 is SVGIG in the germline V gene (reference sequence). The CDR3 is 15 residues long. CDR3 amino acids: CAWSVMGEGTGGLFF. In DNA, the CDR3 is TGTGCCTGGAGTGTAATGGGGGAGGGCACCGGGGGGCTGTTTTTT.

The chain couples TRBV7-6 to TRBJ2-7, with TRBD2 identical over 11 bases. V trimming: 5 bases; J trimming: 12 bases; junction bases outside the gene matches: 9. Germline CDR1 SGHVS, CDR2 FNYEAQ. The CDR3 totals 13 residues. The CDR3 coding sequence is TGTGCCAGCAGCCCGTTAGCGGGGGGGCCCCCGTACTTC. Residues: CASSPLAGGPPYF.

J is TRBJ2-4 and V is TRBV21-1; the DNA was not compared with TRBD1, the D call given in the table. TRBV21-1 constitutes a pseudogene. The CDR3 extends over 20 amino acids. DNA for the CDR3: TGTGCCAGCAGCAATCCGGGTACGTGGACAGACTTACTAGCCAAAAACATTCAGTACTTC. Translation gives CASSNPGTWTDLLAKNIQYF.

CDR3 DNA sequence: TGCGCCAGCAGCCAAGAGACAGGGAATGGCAATCAGCCCCAGCATTTT. This gives the protein CASSQETGNGNQPQHF. This sequence joins TRBV4-3 and TRBJ1-5; 7 positions agree with TRBD1. The CDR3 has 16 amino acids. V shed 0 bases and J 2 bases; nucleotides not matched to a gene: 4. Per germline, CDR1 LGHNA and CDR2 YSLEER.

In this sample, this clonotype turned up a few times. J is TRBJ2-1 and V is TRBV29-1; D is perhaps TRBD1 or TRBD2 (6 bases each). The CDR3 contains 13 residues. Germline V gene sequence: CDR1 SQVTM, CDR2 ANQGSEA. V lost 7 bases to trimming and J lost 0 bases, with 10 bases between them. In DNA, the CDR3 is TGCAGCGGGGGGGCGAGCTCCTACAATGAGCAGTTCTTC. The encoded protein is CSGGASSYNEQFF.

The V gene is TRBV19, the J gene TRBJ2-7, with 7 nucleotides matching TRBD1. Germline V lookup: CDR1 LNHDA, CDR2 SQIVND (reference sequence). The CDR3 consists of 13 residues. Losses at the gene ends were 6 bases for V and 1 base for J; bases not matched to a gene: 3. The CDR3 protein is CASRATGSYEQYF. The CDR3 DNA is TGTGCCAGTAGAGCGACAGGGTCCTACGAGCAGTACTTC.